This T cell receptor (beta chain) was captured by sequencing in a study of graft-versus-host responses after intestinal transplantation. The overall study: Once they had received anti-thymocyte globulin induction, all recipients took tacrolimus and steroids for approximately 3 years.

With regard to this clone: Its target is not known.

The repertoire was sequenced with immunoSEQ multiplex PCR; TCRdb's copy has only in-frame clones and lacks some. This sample has 86,000 or so clones; 75% to 95% occur once, and the top ten carry roughly 6%. The J segment lost 3 bases and the V segment lost 2 bases, leaving 5 bases of the junction unmatched. CDR3 size: 15 residues. Germline V gives CDR1 MNHEY, CDR2 SVGAGI. The sample was unstimulated CD8+ T cells sorted from spleen or lymph node cells, taken before intestinal transplant. The chain has TRBV6-5 and TRBJ2-3; 7 nucleotides match TRBD2. The source of this sequence is a human donor who received an intestinal transplant. CDR3 DNA: TGTGCCAGCAGTTACGTGGGAGGGGAGACAGATACGCAGTATTTT. Translated, it gives CASSYVGGETDTQYF.